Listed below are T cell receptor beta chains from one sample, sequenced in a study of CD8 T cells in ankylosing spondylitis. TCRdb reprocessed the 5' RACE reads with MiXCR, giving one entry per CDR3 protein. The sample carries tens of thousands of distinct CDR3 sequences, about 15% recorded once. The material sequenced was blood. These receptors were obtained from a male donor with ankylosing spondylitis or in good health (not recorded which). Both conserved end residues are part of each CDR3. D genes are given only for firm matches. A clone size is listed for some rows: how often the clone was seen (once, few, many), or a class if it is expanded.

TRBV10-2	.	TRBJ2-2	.	TGCGCCAGCAGCAATAGGGGCGGGTACACCGGGGAGCTGTTTTTT	CASSNRGGYTGELFF
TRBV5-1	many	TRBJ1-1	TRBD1	TGCGCCAGCAGCGGACAGGGGATGAACACTGAAGCTTTCTTT	CASSGQGMNTEAFF
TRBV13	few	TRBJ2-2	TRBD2	TGTGCCAGCAGCTTAGCGCTAGCGGGAGTCGGGGAGCTGTTTTTT	CASSLALAGVGELFF
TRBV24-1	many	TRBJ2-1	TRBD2	TGTGCCACCAGTGATCCCAGCGGGAGGGCCGTCAGCGAGCAGTTCTTC	CATSDPSGRAVSEQFF
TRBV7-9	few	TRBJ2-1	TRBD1	TGTGCCAGCAGCTGGGGACAGGGCTGGAATGAGCAGTTCTTC	CASSWGQGWNEQFF
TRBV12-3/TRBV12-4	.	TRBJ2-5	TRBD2	TGTGCCAGCAGTCGGAGCGGGGGGCTTAGAGAGACCCAGTACTTC	CASSRSGGLRETQYF
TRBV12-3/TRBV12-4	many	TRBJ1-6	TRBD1	TGTGCCAGCAGTTTCGCGGGACAGGGTTTTTCACCCCTCCACTTT	CASSFAGQGFSPLHF
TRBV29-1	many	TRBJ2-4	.	TGCAGCGTTAGATTGATAGGGGAAGCCAAAAACATTCAGTACTTC	CSVRLIGEAKNIQYF
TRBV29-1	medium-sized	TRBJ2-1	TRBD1	TGCAGCGTTGCCCCTCCCAACAGGGGGATTGATGTGATCTTC	CSVAPPNRGIDVIF
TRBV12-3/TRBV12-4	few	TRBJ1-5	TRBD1	TGTGCCAGCAGCGACAGGGGCAATCAGCCCCAGCATTTT	CASSDRGNQPQHF
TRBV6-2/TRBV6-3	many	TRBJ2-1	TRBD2	TGTGCCAGCAGTTTCCAGCGGGGGCGTTCCTACAATGAGCAGTTCTTC	CASSFQRGRSYNEQFF
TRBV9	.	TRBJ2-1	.	TGTGCCAGCAGCGTAGGGGTGTGGGCAGGGAACAATGAGCAGTTCTTC	CASSVGVWAGNNEQFF
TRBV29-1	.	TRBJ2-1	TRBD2	TGCAGCGGCCTAGCGGGGGGGCCTAGTGAGCAGTTCTTC	CSGLAGGPSEQFF